These 26 T cell receptor beta chains originate from one sample sequenced in a study of OX40 agonist ivuxolimab in advanced cancers. The method behind the library was the immunoSEQ multiplex PCR assay. The table comes from immuneACCESS by way of TCRdb, which keeps in-frame sequences with V and J called. Part of the clones is missing from these tables; in studies checked, under half for an unresolved V gene and the rest for unknown reasons. Counted in this sample were around 34,000 clones; approximately 90% of them appeared once. Jointly, the top ten make up roughly 40% of the sample. Sequences were derived from CD4+ or CD8+ T cells sorted from blood, sampled in a trial of the OX40 agonist ivuxolimab. Every receptor here comes from an adult with an advanced solid tumor such as melanoma, head and neck, liver or kidney cancer.

The J gene is TRBJ1-5, the V gene TRBV27; a weak D match, TRBD1 (5 bases). The CDR3 runs 15 residues. V shed 3 bases and J shed 6 bases, with 15 bases lying between them. Germline V gene data show CDR1 as MNHEY and CDR2 as SMNVEV (reference sequence). The CDR3 coding sequence is TGTGCCAGCAGTTTGACGGACGAGGGGAGTCAGCCCCAGCATTTT. Translated: CASSLTDEGSQPQHF.

This chain joins TRBV7-9 and TRBJ1-4; no definite D call. Germline assignment: CDR1 SEHNR and CDR2 FQNEAQ (reference sequence). V was clipped by 3 bases and J by 8 bases, with 13 bases between them. CDR3 length: 14 amino acids. For the CDR3, the DNA is TGTGCCAGCAGCTTTGAGGGCCCAACGGAAAAACTGTTTTTT. It encodes CASSFEGPTEKLFF.

The V call is TRBV2, the J call TRBJ2-5; TRBD2 matches at 9 bases. The CDR3 is made up of 16 amino acids. Germline lookup yields CDR1 SNHLY and CDR2 FYNNEI. V dropped 4 bases and J dropped 4; count of bases not matched to a gene: 10. In DNA form, the CDR3 reads TGTGCCAGCAGTGGATTAGCGGGGGCTCGGGGAGAGACCCAGTACTTC. Its translation is CASSGLAGARGETQYF. Supplemented by reference TRBV2 and TRBJ2-5, the full variable domain reads EPEVTQTPSHQVTQMGQEVILRCVPISNHLYFYWYRQILGQKVEFLVSFYNNEISEKSEIFDDQFSVERPDGSNFTLKIRSTKLEDSAMYFCASSGLAGARGETQYFGPGTRLLVL.

This chain uses TRBV11-2 with TRBJ2-1, with TRBD1 identical over 8 bases. CDR3 length equals 16 residues. With 5 bases clipped from V and 0 bases from J, the junction kept 6 bases outside the gene matches. Looked up from germline, CDR1 is SGHAT and CDR2 is FQNNGV. The CDR3 nucleotides are TGTGCCAGCAGCCGACAAACAGGGGGCTCCTACAATGAGCAGTTCTTC. Amino acid sequence: CASSRQTGGSYNEQFF.

This clone was observed a handful of times. The chain is built from TRBV25-1 and TRBJ1-6; tentatively, D is TRBD1 (5 bases). The germline V gene encodes CDR1 MGHDK and CDR2 SYGVNS. The CDR3 covers 15 residues. Between the trimmed V and J ends, which lost 7 bases and 8 bases, there was a span of 18 bases. CDR3 residues: CASTPVGGGDSPLHF. The CDR3 DNA follows: TGTGCCAGCACCCCGGTCGGGGGGGGTGATTCACCCCTCCACTTT.

J is TRBJ2-1 and V is TRBV7-2; tentative D call: TRBD1 (5 bases). This CDR3 has 14 amino acids. V was trimmed by 5 bases and J by 10 bases, leaving 18 bases between them. Germline V gene data show CDR1 as SGHTA and CDR2 as FQGNSA. The CDR3 spells CASSPVQGLREQFF. CDR3 nucleotide sequence: TGTGCCAGCAGCCCTGTCCAGGGTCTGAGGGAGCAGTTCTTC.

The gene calls are TRBV15 and TRBJ2-5; 7 bases match TRBD2. Germline CDR1 reads LNHNV; CDR2 reads YYDKDF (reference sequence). CDR3 length equals 15 residues. After removal of 0 bases from V and 5 bases from J, the junction contained 6 bases not matched to a gene. The CDR3 loop is CATSREGGVEETQYF. The CDR3 nucleotides read TGTGCCACCAGCAGAGAGGGAGGGGTCGAGGAGACCCAGTACTTC.

The rearrangement links TRBV11-2 to TRBJ1-3; D gene uncertain. This CDR3 region has 15 residues. In germline, CDR1 is SGHAT, CDR2 FQNNGV. Trimming removed 0 bases at V and 2 bases at J, with 8 bases between. The CDR3 loop reads CASSLEQYPGNTIYF. In nucleotides, the CDR3 is TGTGCCAGCAGCTTAGAACAGTACCCTGGAAACACCATATATTTT.

This clone was picked up a small number of times. This chain links TRBV27 with TRBJ1-1, with D perhaps matching TRBD1 (5 bases). The CDR3 totals 14 residues. From germline, CDR1 is MNHEY and CDR2 SMNVEV (reference sequence). Trimming took 6 bases from V and 1 from J, leaving 12 bases between them. DNA for the CDR3: TGTGCCAGCAGCCGACCGGGGGGGAACACTGAAGCTTTCTTT. Its translation is CASSRPGGNTEAFF.

The chain uses TRBV6-4 and TRBJ1-2, with TRBD1 matching over 10 bases. Germline V gene sequence: CDR1 MRHNA, CDR2 SNTAGT. CDR3 length equals 15 residues. V shed 2 bases and J 6 bases; nucleotides not matched to a gene: 6. The CDR3 is CASSDGQGGLNGYTF. The CDR3 DNA sequence: TGTGCCAGCAGTGACGGACAGGGGGGATTAAATGGCTACACCTTC.

The rearrangement links TRBV9 to TRBJ1-2; 10 positions agree with TRBD1. V lost 7 bases to trimming and J lost 3 bases; unmatched junction nucleotides: 6. CDR1 is SGDLS and CDR2 is YYNGEE in the germline V gene. The CDR3 spans 14 residues. The chain's CDR3 is CASEGQGNDYGYTF. In DNA form, the CDR3 reads TGTGCCAGCGAGGGACAGGGGAACGACTATGGCTACACCTTC.

The chain is built from TRBV18 and TRBJ2-5; unclear D gene. Germline V gene data show CDR1 as KGHSH and CDR2 as LQKENI. V shed 6 bases and J shed 4 bases, with 15 bases lying between them. CDR3 length: 14 residues. The CDR3 loop is CASSSGRVTETQYF. The CDR3 DNA follows: TGTGCCAGCTCGTCGGGTCGGGTAACAGAGACCCAGTACTTC.

This clone was seen a few times. The rearrangement joins TRBV15 to TRBJ1-4; unclear D gene. Per the germline V gene, CDR1 is LNHNV and CDR2 is YYDKDF (reference sequence). The CDR3 spans 12 residues. V was trimmed by 6 bases and J by 6 bases, leaving 8 bases between them. In nucleotides, the CDR3 is TGTGCCACCAGGAGGGCCGATGAAAAACTGTTTTTT. Encoded protein: CATRRADEKLFF.

The gene calls are TRBV9 and TRBJ2-1, with unresolved D. The CDR3 runs to 14 residues. Looked up from germline, CDR1 is SGDLS and CDR2 is YYNGEE. V lost 0 bases and J 7 bases, leaving 11 bases between the germline ends. The CDR3 DNA follows: TGTGCCAGCAGCGTAGGAGTCGTGATAAATGAGCAGTTCTTC. Protein: CASSVGVVINEQFF. The entire variable domain, with the rest obtained from reference TRBV9 and TRBJ2-1, is as follows: DSGVTQTPKHLITATGQRVTLRCSPRSGDLSVYWYQQSLDQGLQFLIQYYNGEERAKGNILERFSAQQFPDLHSELNLSSLELGDSALYFCASSVGVVINEQFFGPGTRLTVL.

The chain is built from TRBV6-5 and TRBJ2-7; perhaps TRBD1 as D (5 bases). CDR1 and CDR2 from the germline V gene are MNHEY and SVGAGI. The germline V and J ends were trimmed by 5 bases and 1 base, with 9 bases remaining between them. The CDR3 sequence is 13 residues long. This CDR3 is CASSPRVSYEQYF. The DNA for the CDR3 is TGTGCCAGCAGTCCCAGGGTATCCTACGAGCAGTACTTC.

The genes are TRBV4-1 and TRBJ2-3; TRBD1 agrees at 8 bases. V lost 5 bases and J lost 2; bases outside the gene matches: 6. The CDR3 runs 15 residues. The V gene's germline CDR1 is MGHRA and CDR2 YSYEKL. CDR3 protein: CASSRGQANTDTQYF. In nucleotides, the CDR3 is TGCGCCAGCAGCAGGGGACAGGCAAACACAGATACGCAGTATTTT.

V and J are TRBV9 and TRBJ2-2; tentatively, D is TRBD2 (5 bases). Germline V lookup: CDR1 SGDLS, CDR2 YYNGEE. The CDR3 covers 16 residues. Trimming removed 1 base at V and 7 bases at J, with 17 bases between. Here the CDR3 reads CASSVKDPGDGGELFF. CDR3 DNA sequence: TGTGCCAGCAGCGTAAAGGACCCCGGGGATGGCGGGGAGCTGTTTTTT.

In its sample, this clone was seen once. This sequence joins TRBV10-1 and TRBJ2-1, with 7 bases fitting TRBD2. V lost 2 bases and J lost 0; bases outside the gene matches: 13. The CDR3 is made up of 19 amino acids. CDR1 WNHNN and CDR2 SYGVQD come from the germline V gene (reference sequence). CDR3 nucleotide sequence: TGCGCCAGCAGTGAGGGTATGGGCGGGGGAGGCGGCTCCTACAATGAGCAGTTCTTC. The encoded protein is CASSEGMGGGGGSYNEQFF.

This clone was recorded once. This rearrangement joins TRBV6-5 to TRBJ2-2, with TRBD2 matching over 8 bases. Germline CDR1 is MNHEY and CDR2 is SVGAGI. CDR3 length: 12 residues. V dropped 7 bases and J dropped 6; count of bases not matched to a gene: 1. CDR3 bases: TGTGCCAGCACCGGGGGGGCCGGGGAGCTGTTTTTT. It is translated as CASTGGAGELFF.

The rearrangement uses TRBV7-6 and TRBJ2-1, with 8 nucleotides matching TRBD2. V lost 4 bases and J lost 6; bases outside the gene matches: 5. From germline, CDR1 is SGHVS and CDR2 FNYEAQ. The CDR3 is 14 residues long. This CDR3 reads CASSSGGAGNEQFF. The CDR3 DNA sequence: TGTGCCAGCAGCTCCGGGGGGGCAGGCAATGAGCAGTTCTTC. The entire variable domain, with the rest obtained from reference TRBV7-6 and TRBJ2-1, is as follows: GAGVSQSPRYKVTKRGQDVALRCDPISGHVSLYWYRQALGQGPEFLTYFNYEAQQDKSGLPNDRFSAERPEGSISTLTIQRTEQRDSAMYRCASSSGGAGNEQFFGPGTRLTVL.

V and J are TRBV25-1 and TRBJ1-5; unclear D gene. Germline CDR1 reads MGHDK; CDR2 reads SYGVNS. V was pared by 6 bases and J by 4 bases, with 10 bases between. The length of the CDR3 is 13 residues. This CDR3 is CASSPPGNQPQHF. CDR3 coding DNA: TGTGCCAGCAGCCCACCCGGGAATCAGCCCCAGCATTTT.

This rearrangement joins TRBV6-6 to TRBJ2-7; 7 bases match TRBD1. The CDR3 is made up of 14 amino acids. V was pared by 5 bases and J by 3 bases, with 7 bases of the junction left unmatched. In germline, CDR1 is MNHNY, CDR2 SVGAGI (reference sequence). The CDR3 coding sequence is TGTGCCAGCAGTGTCCGGGACAGCTACTACGAGCAGTACTTC. This sequence encodes CASSVRDSYYEQYF.

This chain links TRBV11-2 with TRBJ2-5, with 9 bases fitting TRBD1. The CDR3 contains 14 residues. CDR1 is SGHAT and CDR2 is FQNNGV in the germline V gene. Trimming at V came to 4 bases and at J to 9 bases, leaving 9 bases not matched to a gene. CDR3 region: CASSYGTGTGSQYF. The CDR3 DNA follows: TGTGCCAGCAGCTATGGGACAGGGACGGGGTCCCAGTACTTC.

V and J are TRBV10-1 and TRBJ1-1; D ambiguous. From germline, CDR1 is WNHNN and CDR2 SYGVQD (reference sequence). Trimming cost V 0 bases and J 6 bases, with 5 bases left between them. This CDR3 contains 12 residues. The CDR3 is CASSESSSEAFF. The CDR3 bases are TGCGCCAGCAGTGAGTCAAGTTCTGAAGCTTTCTTT.

The rearrangement links TRBV19 to TRBJ2-5; 10 bases are a match to TRBD2. The germline CDR1 and CDR2 sequences are LNHDA and SQIVND (reference sequence). The CDR3 length is 15 residues. V lost 3 bases and J lost 2; bases outside the gene matches: 3. The CDR3, as DNA: TGTGCCAGTAGTATCAGCGGGGGGGGTCAAGAGACCCAGTACTTC. Protein sequence: CASSISGGGQETQYF.

The J gene is TRBJ1-2, the V gene TRBV27, with a tentative D call TRBD1 (5 bases). Germline V gene sequence: CDR1 MNHEY, CDR2 SMNVEV (reference sequence). The CDR3 contains 15 residues. The V gene lost 3 bases and the J gene lost 5 bases, with 16 bases spanning the gap. CDR3 in DNA: TGTGCCAGCAGTTTCATGGAGGGGATAGGATATGGCTACACCTTC. Translating gives CASSFMEGIGYGYTF.